Listed here are 20 T cell receptor beta chains from one sample, sequenced in a study of T cells in Graves' hyperthyroidism and ophthalmopathy. The CDR3 regions of TCR beta were amplified from RNA transcripts. The HTBI primer set was used in a first-round RT-PCR of the TCR CDR3. TCRdb ran MiXCR on the multiplex PCR reads and lists one entry per CDR3 protein. The table lists about 610,000 distinct CDR3 sequences, roughly a sixth of them singletons. The sequencing sample was made of blood. These receptors all come from a woman aged 35 to 49 with Graves' ophthalmopathy.

The rearrangement links TRBV6-1 to TRBJ2-1, with D hard to call. Trimming cost V 3 bases and J 0 bases, with 9 bases left between them. Germline assignment: CDR1 MNHNS and CDR2 SASEGT. The CDR3 is 15 residues long. The DNA of the CDR3 is TGTGCCAGCAGTGAGCTGGCGAGCTCCTACAATGAGCAGTTCTTC. Translated, it gives CASSELASSYNEQFF.

This clonotype appeared many times. This chain connects TRBV5-1 to TRBJ1-1, with 7 nucleotides matching TRBD1. Losses at the gene ends were 4 bases for V and 0 bases for J; bases not matched to a gene: 3. Germline CDR1 is SGHRS and CDR2 is YFSETQ. The CDR3 length is 14 residues. The CDR3 DNA sequence: TGCGCCAGCAGCGGAGGGGGCCTGAACACTGAAGCTTTCTTT. Amino acid sequence: CASSGGGLNTEAFF.

In the case of this clonotype: This may stem from a read error, because a much larger clone lies one nucleotide away. The chain combines TRBV5-5 with TRBJ1-1; no clear D. The CDR3 has 14 amino acids. Germline CDR1 is SGHKS and CDR2 is YYEKEE (reference sequence). Deletions cut 5 bases from V and 7 bases from J, with 18 bases between. The CDR3 sequence is CASSRAAMDLEAFF. The DNA of the CDR3 is TGTGCCAGCAGTCGGGCCGCAATGGATCTTGAAGCTTTCTTT.

This clonotype has at least ten counts. The J gene is TRBJ2-3, the V gene TRBV2; D possibly matches TRBD1 or TRBD2 (5 bases each). This CDR3 spans 14 amino acids. V was trimmed by 5 bases and J by 0 bases, leaving 9 bases between them. In germline, CDR1 is SNHLY, CDR2 FYNNEI. The CDR3 sequence is CASSRDGSTDTQYF. In DNA form, the CDR3 reads TGTGCCAGCAGTCGGGACGGTAGCACAGATACGCAGTATTTT.

There are many counts of this clonotype. The chain uses TRBV5-6 and TRBJ2-7; TRBD1 or TRBD2 may be the D gene (5 bases each). Between the trimmed V and J ends, which lost 3 bases and 5 bases, there was a span of 21 bases. The germline V gene encodes CDR1 SGHDT and CDR2 YYEEEE. The CDR3 is made up of 16 amino acids. As DNA, the CDR3 is TGTGCCAGCAGCTGGGGGAAGTTTGGGAGAAACCACGAGCAGTACTTC. It translates to CASSWGKFGRNHEQYF.

V is TRBV6-2 or TRBV6-3 and J is TRBJ1-5; tentative D call: TRBD1 (6 bases). The CDR3 sequence is 19 residues long. Germline V gene lookup returns CDR1 MNHEY and CDR2 SVGEGT. V dropped 6 bases and J dropped 2 bases, with 26 bases sitting between them. CDR3 amino acids: CASRRQTEGGSLGNQPQHF. CDR3 nucleotides: TGTGCCAGCAGACGCCAGACAGAGGGGGGAAGTTTAGGCAATCAGCCCCAGCATTTT.

This clonotype was counted at least ten times. This chain uses TRBV30 with TRBJ1-1; D not resolved. Germline CDR1 is GTSNPN and CDR2 is SVGIG (reference sequence). This CDR3 is 13 amino acids long. Trimming stripped 4 bases from V and 1 base from J, with 10 bases between. The CDR3 DNA follows: TGTGCCTGGAAGATCACAACGAACACTGAAGCTTTCTTT. Protein sequence: CAWKITTNTEAFF. The full variable domain, in which reference TRBV30 and TRBJ1-1 provide the parts outside the CDR3, is SQTIHQWPATLVQPVGSPLSLECTVEGTSNPNLYWYRQAAGRGLQLLFYSVGIGQISSEVPQNLSASRPQDRQFILSSKKLLLSDSGFYLCAWKITTNTEAFFGQGTRLTVV.

The chain links TRBV11-2 to TRBJ2-4; 10 nucleotides match TRBD2. The CDR3 is 16 residues long. Germline CDR1 and CDR2: SGHAT and FQNNGV. V shed 5 bases and J 0 bases; nucleotides not matched to a gene: 4. The CDR3 is CASSLRLAGAKNIQYF. The DNA for the CDR3 is TGTGCCAGCAGCCTCAGACTAGCGGGAGCCAAAAACATTCAGTACTTC.

V gene TRBV28 combines with J gene TRBJ2-2; D unclear. V gave up 5 bases and J gave up 6 bases, with 13 bases separating them. This CDR3 is built from 14 residues. Germline V gene data show CDR1 as MDHEN and CDR2 as SYDVKM. The CDR3 sequence is CASSPRLRPGELFF. Written as DNA, the CDR3 is TGTGCCAGCAGTCCCCGTTTACGACCCGGGGAGCTGTTTTTT.

The CDR3 DNA sequence: TGCGCCAGCAGCTTATACCAGGGCACAGATACGCAGTATTTT. Translation gives CASSLYQGTDTQYF. The chain combines TRBV5-1 with TRBJ2-3; no clear D gene. V was cut by 2 bases and J by 1 base, with 8 bases left in between. The CDR3 sequence is 14 residues long. Germline V gene sequence: CDR1 SGHRS, CDR2 YFSETQ.

This clonotype was picked up many times. V is TRBV18 and J is TRBJ2-1; 8 positions match TRBD1. The J segment lost 10 bases and the V segment lost 3 bases, leaving 2 bases of the junction unmatched. In germline, CDR1 is KGHSH, CDR2 LQKENI. CDR3 length equals 12 residues. This CDR3 is CASSPTGDEQFF. CDR3 nucleotides: TGTGCCAGCTCACCGACAGGGGACGAGCAGTTCTTC.

The table lists this clonotype with a few counts. The rearrangement links TRBV4-1 to TRBJ2-7; tentative D call: TRBD2 (6 bases). The germline V and J ends were trimmed by 4 bases and 4 bases, with 14 bases remaining between them. CDR3 length equals 14 residues. The germline V gene encodes CDR1 MGHRA and CDR2 YSYEKL. The CDR3 region has the DNA TGCGCCAGCAGCCCGGGTTTCCGGGGGTACGAGCAGTACTTC. As protein: CASSPGFRGYEQYF.

The gene calls are TRBV28 and TRBJ1-5; possible D gene TRBD1, 5 bases. This CDR3 comprises 16 residues. V lost 6 bases and J lost 10, with 25 bases in between. Germline values: CDR1 MDHEN, CDR2 SYDVKM. Here the CDR3 reads CASSHTTGSRRLPQHF. The DNA for the CDR3 is TGTGCCAGCAGCCACACTACAGGTTCTAGGAGACTACCCCAGCATTTT. Combining the CDR3 with reference TRBV28 and TRBJ1-5 gives the whole variable domain DVKVTQSSRYLVKRTGEKVFLECVQDMDHENMFWYRQDPGLGLRLIYFSYDVKMKEKGDIPEGYSVSREKKERFSLILESASTNQTSMYLCASSHTTGSRRLPQHFGDGTRLSIL.

This sequence joins TRBV6-1 and TRBJ2-4, with TRBD2 as a possible D gene (6 bases). The length of the CDR3 is 14 residues. CDR1 and CDR2 from the germline V gene are MNHNS and SASEGT. Trimming left V 2 bases short and J 9 bases short, with 14 bases between. CDR3 amino acids: CASSEITGVGIQYF. The CDR3, as DNA: TGTGCCAGCAGTGAAATTACGGGGGTGGGCATTCAGTACTTC.

At least ten counts were recorded for this clonotype. The rearrangement uses TRBV18 and TRBJ1-1, with 7 bases aligning to TRBD1. Germline V gene data show CDR1 as KGHSH and CDR2 as LQKENI. The CDR3 spans 15 residues. Germline trimming cut 5 bases from V and 1 base from J; bases unmatched to any gene: 7. The CDR3 spells CASSMDRTPNTEAFF. Here the CDR3 DNA reads TGTGCCAGCTCAATGGACAGGACGCCGAACACTGAAGCTTTCTTT.

The chain joins TRBV5-5 to TRBJ2-3; D possibly corresponds to TRBD2 (5 bases). The CDR3 sequence is 14 residues long. CDR1 and CDR2 (germline): SGHKS, YYEKEE (reference sequence). V lost 5 bases and J lost 0, with 10 bases in between. The CDR3 reads CASRVASSTDTQYF. CDR3 coding DNA: TGTGCCAGCAGAGTAGCGTCTAGCACAGATACGCAGTATTTT.

This clonotype appeared many times. The CDR3 bases are TGTGCCAGCAGCTTAGGTCGAGGGGAGCTGGAGACCCAGTACTTC. This translates into CASSLGRGELETQYF. This chain links TRBV11-2 with TRBJ2-5; the D call may be TRBD1 or TRBD2 (5 bases each). The CDR3 is made up of 15 amino acids. Germline CDR1 and CDR2: SGHAT and FQNNGV. V was pared by 1 base and J by 5 bases, with 14 bases between.

This clonotype showed up many times. The V gene is TRBV3-1, the J gene TRBJ2-1; TRBD2 aligns across 10 bases. Germline V CDR1 and CDR2: LGHDT, YNNKEL (reference sequence). The length of the CDR3 is 15 residues. V trimming: 0 bases; J trimming: 9 bases; junction bases outside the gene matches: 5. The CDR3 DNA follows: TGTGCCAGCAGCCAAGATGCTAGCGGGAGCGGTGAGCAGTTCTTC. Protein sequence: CASSQDASGSGEQFF.

This clonotype was counted at least ten times. The chain employs TRBV15 and TRBJ1-2, with 9 bases that match TRBD1. The germline CDR1 and CDR2 sequences are LNHNV and YYDKDF (reference sequence). V was clipped by 2 bases and J by 8 bases; unmatched bases: 6. The CDR3 has 14 amino acids. This CDR3 reads CATSRSGTGQGYTF. CDR3 DNA: TGTGCCACCAGCAGATCCGGGACAGGGCAAGGCTACACCTTC.

At least ten counts were recorded for this clonotype. This chain uses TRBV6-1 with TRBJ2-7, with a possible D match to TRBD1 (5 bases). Trimming shortened V by 5 bases and J by 5 bases, and 13 bases separated the two germline ends. Germline values: CDR1 MNHNS, CDR2 SASEGT. The CDR3 spans 13 residues. The CDR3 DNA reads as TGTGCCAGCAGTTTTCTCGCAGGGAACGAGCAGTACTTC. This encodes CASSFLAGNEQYF.